This T cell receptor (beta chain) was retrieved from a study of blood T cells in healthy people across ages. Healthy individuals of Caucasian origin from Russia, aged about 6 to 95, served as donors. A second PCR of roughly 6 to 12 cycles used a sample-barcoded 5' primer and a J-beta primer mix. Using its own MiXCR run on the 5' RACE reads, TCRdb lists one record per CDR3 protein. The sample shows 710,000 or so distinct CDR3 sequences, about 30% of them seen only once. The CDR3 runs 15 residues. The germline V gene encodes CDR1 SGHTA and CDR2 FQGNSA. V shed 5 bases and J 2 bases; nucleotides not matched to a gene: 6.

The TCR was taken from a woman of 80 years or more in good health. Sequenced input: blood. This chain links TRBV7-2 with TRBJ1-5; 7 bases match TRBD1. The CDR3 sequence: CASSQGGLGNQPQHF. CDR3 coding DNA: TGTGCCAGCAGCCAGGGGGGTCTCGGCAATCAGCCCCAGCATTTT.